The 4 T cell receptor beta chains given below trace back to one sample, sequenced in a study of tumor-infiltrating lymphocytes in localized non-small cell lung cancer. TCRdb keeps only in-frame clones here, not all; method: immunoSEQ multiplex PCR. The sample gives some 9,900 clones, roughly 80% of which show up once; 19% is in the top ten. The sequenced material came from uninvolved lung tissue not adjacent to the tumor. These receptors all come from a human donor with non-small cell lung cancer.

The chain joins TRBV7-2 to TRBJ2-7, with 9 bases fitting TRBD2. Germline lookup yields CDR1 SGHTA and CDR2 FQGNSA. The CDR3 is 14 amino acids. V shed 6 bases, J shed 6 bases, and the junction held 9 bases outside the gene matches. CDR3 sequence reads: CASRSASSGVEQYF. CDR3 DNA: TGTGCCAGCAGGTCAGCCTCTAGCGGGGTCGAGCAGTACTTC.

This clone was counted a few times. The chain carries TRBV7-8 and TRBJ1-4, with D perhaps TRBD1 (6 bases). The V gene lost 4 bases and the J gene lost 8 bases, with 17 bases spanning the gap. CDR1 SGHVS and CDR2 FQNEAQ come from the germline V gene. The CDR3 runs to 15 residues. Here the CDR3 reads CASSSSTGFGEKLFF. CDR3 coding DNA: TGTGCCAGCAGCTCATCGACAGGCTTCGGCGAAAAACTGTTTTTT. The whole variable domain, filled in from reference TRBV7-8 and TRBJ1-4, reads GAGVSQSPRYKVAKRGQDVALRCDPISGHVSLFWYQQALGQGPEFLTYFQNEAQLDKSGLPSDRFFAERPEGSVSTLKIQRTQQEDSAVYLCASSSSTGFGEKLFFGSGTQLSVL.

J is TRBJ2-1 and V is TRBV7-2; tentative D call: TRBD2 (5 bases). The CDR3 has 15 residues. Trimming cost V 5 bases and J 3 bases, with 14 bases left between them. Germline V gene data show CDR1 as SGHTA and CDR2 as FQGNSA. The CDR3 loop reads CASSRGDTHYNEQFF. The CDR3 DNA is TGTGCCAGCAGCCGGGGAGACACTCACTACAATGAGCAGTTCTTC. Looking up the rest from reference TRBV7-2 and TRBJ2-1 gives the full variable domain: GAGVSQSPSNKVTEKGKDVELRCDPISGHTALYWYRQSLGQGLEFLIYFQGNSAPDKSGLPSDRFSAERTGGSVSTLTIQRTQQEDSAVYLCASSRGDTHYNEQFFGPGTRLTVL.

Here the CDR3 DNA reads TGTGCCAGCAGTTTTAGTGGGAGCAATCAGCCCCAGCATTTT. It codes for CASSFSGSNQPQHF. V usage is TRBV27 and J usage is TRBJ1-5, with D hard to call. There are 14 residues in the CDR3. Looked up from germline, CDR1 is MNHEY and CDR2 is SMNVEV (reference sequence). V lost 3 bases and J lost 1, with 7 bases in between.